This T cell receptor (beta chain) was retrieved from a study of cytomegalovirus exposure and HLA in healthy donors. Overall study findings and caveats: It emerged from a later analysis that several of the most significant clusters appeared to be linked to common viral pathogens. As was reported, the classifier diagnosed cytomegalovirus status with high specificity and sensitivity.

Note on this clone: The target antigen is unknown.

This PCR relied on a set of 60 Vbeta primers and 13 Jbeta primers. The assay was immunoSEQ multiplex PCR, and TCRdb's table has in-frame clones only and misses some. Seen here are around 110,000 clones, 79% observed once, and the top ten hold approximately 4%. V gave up 4 bases and J gave up 2 bases, with 11 bases separating them. Germline assignment: CDR1 LGHNA and CDR2 YNFKEQ. This CDR3 contains 14 residues. The sequence was obtained from a man under 40 in good health and CMV-seropositive. This chain joins TRBV4-2 and TRBJ1-2; weak D call: TRBD1 (6 bases). What was sequenced was PBMCs. The CDR3 sequence: CASSPDRTNYGYTF. In DNA, the CDR3 is TGTGCCAGCAGCCCCGACAGGACGAACTATGGCTACACCTTC.